This T cell receptor (beta chain) was documented in a study of cytomegalovirus exposure and HLA in healthy donors. Study in general: Later analysis reported that the approximately 120 validation repertoires shared the platform of the approximately 670 first-cohort repertoires. Whole-study results and caveats: Rarity held for most TCR sequences, but there were some public TCRs that occurred in many donors. Per published reports, the classifier diagnosed cytomegalovirus status with high specificity and sensitivity. According to the study, roughly 160 TCR beta chains were cytomegalovirus-associated.

Using immunoSEQ multiplex PCR, the repertoire was profiled, and TCRdb retains in-frame clones only, with some absent. The repertoire includes fewer than 120,000 clones, approximately 89% of them detected once, and approximately 1.9% sits in the top ten. Trimming at V came to 4 bases and at J to 11 bases, leaving 10 bases not matched to a gene. This CDR3 is 15 amino acids long. Germline-derived CDR1 and CDR2 are SNHLY and FYNNEI. This clone was detected once. Its antigen is not known. The V and J genes are TRBV2 and TRBJ1-3; 11 bases match TRBD1. The sequencing input was PBMCs. The clonotype comes from a woman aged 18-35 years in good health and CMV-seronegative. The CDR3, as DNA: TGTGCCAGCAGTGGCTGGGACAGGGGGGAAGGATCCATATATTTT. Residues: CASSGWDRGEGSIYF.